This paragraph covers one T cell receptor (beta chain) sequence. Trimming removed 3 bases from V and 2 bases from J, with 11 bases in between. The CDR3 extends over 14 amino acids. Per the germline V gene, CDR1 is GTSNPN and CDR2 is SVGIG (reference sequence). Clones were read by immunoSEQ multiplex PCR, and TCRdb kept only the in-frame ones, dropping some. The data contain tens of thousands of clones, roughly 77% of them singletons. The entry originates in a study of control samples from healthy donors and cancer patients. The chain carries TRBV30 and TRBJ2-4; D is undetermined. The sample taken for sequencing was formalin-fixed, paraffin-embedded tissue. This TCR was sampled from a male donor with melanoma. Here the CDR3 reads CAWRTKGSKNIQYF. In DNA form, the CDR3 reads TGTGCCTGGAGAACAAAAGGATCCAAAAACATTCAGTACTTC.